This T cell receptor (beta chain) is drawn from a study of OX40 agonist ivuxolimab in advanced cancers. Trimming cost V 4 bases and J 3 bases, with 11 bases left between them. Germline CDR1 reads SGHDT; CDR2 reads YYEEEE. CDR3 size: 14 residues. This clone was counted a single time. TCRdb keeps only in-frame clones here, not all; method: immunoSEQ multiplex PCR. Here the sample spans 90,000 to 100,000 clones, 80% to 90% being singletons. The specimen comprised CD4+ or CD8+ T cells sorted from blood, sampled in a trial of the OX40 agonist ivuxolimab. The sequence derives from an adult with an advanced solid tumor such as melanoma, head and neck, liver or kidney cancer. The genes are TRBV5-6 and TRBJ1-5; a possible D gene is TRBD1 (5 bases). CDR3 loop: CASSKGTFNQPQHF. The CDR3 coding sequence is TGTGCCAGCAGCAAGGGGACCTTCAATCAGCCCCAGCATTTT.